A single sample gave rise to the 27 T cell receptor beta chains below, sequenced in a study of T cell repertoires in cytomegalovirus infection. Antigens of these TCRs are unknown. TCRdb reanalysed the reads using MiXCR and keeps one entry per CDR3 protein. The sample includes approximately 600,000 distinct CDR3 sequences, approximately 40% seen only once; the top ten take 48%. The material sequenced was cultured PBMCs, taken from culture after CMV antigen stimulation. These TCRs come from a human donor in good health (CMV status not recorded). Some clones in this sample may be carry-over from other donors' samples.

V usage is TRBV5-1 and J usage is TRBJ2-5; the D call may be TRBD1 or TRBD2 (5 bases each). Trimming removed 7 bases at V and 5 bases at J, with 15 bases between. Germline V gene lookup returns CDR1 SGHRS and CDR2 YFSETQ. The CDR3 has 13 residues. The CDR3 is CASFGAPGETQYF. CDR3 nucleotides: TGCGCCAGCTTCGGGGCACCAGGCGAGACCCAGTACTTC.

The gene calls are TRBV7-2 and TRBJ2-3, with 7 bases lining up with TRBD1. CDR3 size: 16 residues. Germline lookup yields CDR1 SGHTA and CDR2 FQGNSA. With V trimmed by 4 bases and J by 0 bases, 7 bases remained unmatched. The CDR3 sequence: CASSSRQGRSTDTQYF. In nucleotides, the CDR3 is TGTGCCAGCAGCTCCCGACAGGGTAGGAGCACAGATACGCAGTATTTT.

The chain combines TRBV9 with TRBJ2-1, with D maybe TRBD2 (7 bases). Trimming left V 4 bases short and J 7 bases short, with 18 bases between. CDR3 size: 15 residues. The V gene's germline CDR1 is SGDLS and CDR2 YYNGEE. CDR3 residues: CASSRGGGPSNEQFF. The CDR3 nucleotides are TGTGCCAGCAGCAGGGGGGGGGGGCCTAGTAATGAGCAGTTCTTC.

In this sample, this clonotype turned up once. V usage is TRBV15 and J usage is TRBJ2-1, with a possible D match to TRBD2 (7 bases). The CDR3 is 16 residues long. Trimming removed 1 base at V and 3 bases at J, with 13 bases between. Germline CDR1 and CDR2: LNHNV and YYDKDF (reference sequence). Here the CDR3 DNA reads TGTGCCACCAGCAGAGGGGTAGGGGGGGGCTACAATGAGCAGTTCTTC. Translation: CATSRGVGGGYNEQFF.

The chain has TRBV4-1 and TRBJ1-6; TRBD1 matches at 7 bases. This CDR3 has 17 residues. The germline V gene has CDR1 MGHRA and CDR2 YSYEKL. The junction had 10 bases not matched to a gene; V was cut back by 1 base and J by 7 bases. This CDR3 reads CASSQGIQGLRNSPLHF. DNA for the CDR3: TGCGCCAGCAGCCAAGGCATACAGGGGTTAAGGAATTCACCCCTCCACTTT.

The rearrangement uses TRBV18 and TRBJ1-2; tentatively, D is TRBD1 (5 bases). Trimming removed 0 bases from V and 4 bases from J, with 12 bases in between. This CDR3 has 15 residues. Germline CDR1 and CDR2: KGHSH and LQKENI. The CDR3 reads CASSPPTRAFYGYTF. In DNA form, the CDR3 reads TGTGCCAGCTCACCACCTACCAGGGCGTTCTATGGCTACACCTTC.

The chain recombines TRBV12-3 or TRBV12-4 with TRBJ1-5; 9 bases are a match to TRBD1. V was pared by 3 bases and J by 2 bases, with 14 bases of the junction left unmatched. The CDR3 spans 19 residues. CDR3 in amino acids: CASSLGVGKRTGGNQPQHF. In nucleotides, the CDR3 is TGTGCCAGCAGTTTGGGAGTCGGCAAGAGGACAGGGGGCAATCAGCCCCAGCATTTT.

The V and J genes are TRBV19 and TRBJ2-5; 7 nucleotides align to TRBD1. This CDR3 comprises 14 residues. Germline CDR1 LNHDA, CDR2 SQIVND (reference sequence). Trimming removed 5 bases from V and 4 bases from J; junction bases left unmatched: 7. CDR3 in DNA: TGTGCCAGTAGTCCTAGGACAGGCGGAGAGACCCAGTACTTC. Amino acids: CASSPRTGGETQYF.

This clonotype came up a few times. The rearrangement links TRBV20-1 to TRBJ2-7; 7 nucleotides agree with TRBD1. Unmatched junction bases numbered 5, after V lost 4 bases and J lost 5 bases. CDR1 and CDR2 (germline): DFQATT, SNEGSKA (reference sequence). This CDR3 spans 12 amino acids. In nucleotides, the CDR3 is TGCAGTGCTACCCAGACAGGGAACGAGCAGTACTTC. This sequence encodes CSATQTGNEQYF.

This clonotype was counted between two and nine times. The chain recombines TRBV6-1 with TRBJ2-7, with 7 bases identical to TRBD2. CDR1 is MNHNS and CDR2 is SASEGT in the germline V gene. The CDR3 totals 14 residues. V gave up 1 base and J gave up 6 bases; unmatched junction bases: 6. The CDR3 nucleotides are TGTGCCAGCAGTGAAGGTTGGGGGGGGACCGAGCAGTACTTC. Its protein product is CASSEGWGGTEQYF.

The chain joins TRBV4-1 to TRBJ1-5, with D perhaps TRBD1 (6 bases). Germline-derived CDR1 and CDR2 are MGHRA and YSYEKL. Trimming took off 6 bases at V and 5 bases at J, with 17 bases between the two ends. CDR3 length: 15 amino acids. The CDR3, as DNA: TGCGCCAGCAGTTACGGGGGGGCTGGAGATCAGCCCCAGCATTTT. This sequence encodes CASSYGGAGDQPQHF.

The chain links TRBV11-2 to TRBJ2-7; weak D call: TRBD2 (7 bases). Per germline, CDR1 SGHAT and CDR2 FQNNGV. The ends were cut back, 5 bases at V and 5 bases at J, with 19 bases in the middle. This CDR3 has 15 residues. The CDR3 loop reads CASSPVAGRGDEQYF. The CDR3 coding sequence is TGTGCCAGCAGCCCCGTAGCGGGTAGGGGGGACGAGCAGTACTTC.

This clonotype was observed a few times. V gene TRBV7-2 combines with J gene TRBJ2-1; 9 bases align to TRBD2. V gave up 1 base and J gave up 10 bases; unmatched junction bases: 8. The CDR3 is 15 amino acids. CDR1 is SGHTA, CDR2 FQGNSA, per germline. CDR3 sequence (DNA): TGTGCCAGCAGCTTAGACGGCGGGGGGGAGAAGGAGCAGTTCTTC. It is translated as CASSLDGGGEKEQFF.

The genes are TRBV4-3 and TRBJ2-1; 8 nucleotides match TRBD2. With V trimmed by 0 bases and J by 5 bases, 15 bases remained unmatched. Germline assignment: CDR1 LGHNA and CDR2 YSLEER. The CDR3 has 19 amino acids. CDR3: CASSQDLPLAVEDHNEQFF. CDR3 sequence (DNA): TGCGCCAGCAGCCAAGATCTGCCACTAGCGGTCGAGGATCACAATGAGCAGTTCTTC.

The chain joins TRBV5-1 to TRBJ2-6; possible D gene TRBD2, 5 bases. This CDR3 comprises 16 residues. Trimming removed 4 bases from V and 0 bases from J, with 11 bases in between. The germline V gene encodes CDR1 SGHRS and CDR2 YFSETQ. The CDR3 region has the DNA TGCGCCAGCAGCCCCTCGGGGAACTCTGGGGCCAACGTCCTGACTTTC. Translating it yields CASSPSGNSGANVLTF.

The V gene is TRBV6-6, the J gene TRBJ1-1, with no clear D. V lost 0 bases and J 2 bases, leaving 7 bases between the germline ends. Germline V gene sequence: CDR1 MNHNY, CDR2 SVGAGI (reference sequence). The CDR3 sequence is 14 residues long. CDR3 protein: CASSYSEENTEAFF. The CDR3 region has the DNA TGTGCCAGCAGTTACTCGGAGGAAAACACTGAAGCTTTCTTT.

The CDR3 sequence is CASSRNTQGWGEQFF. The CDR3, as DNA: TGTGCCAGCAGCCGAAATACTCAGGGTTGGGGTGAGCAGTTCTTC. The chain joins TRBV7-6 to TRBJ2-1, with D perhaps matching TRBD1 (5 bases). This CDR3 region has 15 residues. CDR1 and CDR2 (germline): SGHVS, FNYEAQ. V was shortened by 5 bases and J by 9 bases, with 20 bases between the two germline ends.

The chain joins TRBV28 to TRBJ2-3; TRBD2 might be the D (6 bases). The CDR3 sequence is 12 residues long. Germline V gives CDR1 MDHEN, CDR2 SYDVKM. The DNA for the CDR3 is TGTTTGGCGGGGTCAAGCACAGATACGCAGTATTTT. Translation: CLAGSSTDTQYF.

The rearrangement joins TRBV6-6 to TRBJ1-3; 8 nucleotides align to TRBD1. The ends lost 5 bases at V and 8 bases at J; junction bases unmatched: 11. The germline V gene encodes CDR1 MNHNY and CDR2 SVGAGI (reference sequence). The CDR3 extends over 15 amino acids. CDR3 DNA sequence: TGTGCCAGCAGTGGGACAGGACAGGGAAGTCACACCATATATTTT. Translation: CASSGTGQGSHTIYF.

There are a few counts of this clonotype. The V gene is TRBV7-2, the J gene TRBJ2-1; 7 bases map to TRBD2. The CDR3 has 16 residues. J lost 5 bases, V lost 0 bases, and 7 bases had no gene match. In germline, CDR1 is SGHTA, CDR2 FQGNSA. CDR3 sequence reads: CASSLAREPPHNEQFF. CDR3 bases: TGTGCCAGCAGCTTAGCGCGGGAGCCCCCTCACAATGAGCAGTTCTTC.

This rearrangement joins TRBV12-3 or TRBV12-4 to TRBJ2-2; D is unresolved. CDR3 length equals 18 residues. The V gene lost 6 bases and the J gene lost 4 bases, with 24 bases spanning the gap. CDR3 in DNA: TGTGCCAGCAGCCAACGCCCCCCTCCGGGCTTTATCACCGGGGAGCTGTTTTTT. Translated: CASSQRPPPGFITGELFF.

This clonotype turned up a few times. The chain employs TRBV12-3 or TRBV12-4 and TRBJ2-1; maybe TRBD1 (5 bases). CDR3 length: 12 amino acids. Trimming pared 6 bases from V and 12 bases from J, leaving 15 bases between. The CDR3 reads CASSSQGMGQFF. Here the CDR3 DNA reads TGTGCCAGCAGCTCCCAGGGCATGGGGCAGTTCTTC.

The sample holds a few counts of this clonotype. V is TRBV12-5 and J is TRBJ2-5; 8 bases agree with TRBD2. V dropped 6 bases and J dropped 8; count of bases not matched to a gene: 11. The CDR3 has 14 amino acids. Germline values: CDR1 LGHNT, CDR2 FRNRAP. The CDR3 nucleotides read TGTGCTAGTGGAACGCTCGGGACTAGAAGTACCCAGTACTTC. Protein: CASGTLGTRSTQYF.

This chain connects TRBV7-9 to TRBJ1-2, with D unclear. CDR1 SEHNR and CDR2 FQNEAQ come from the germline V gene (reference sequence). The CDR3 extends over 16 amino acids. Trimming left V 1 base short and J 4 bases short, with 16 bases between. CDR3 coding DNA: TGTGCCAGCAGCTTAGAGGCGGTACAGATACCCTATGGCTACACCTTC. Amino acids: CASSLEAVQIPYGYTF.

This clonotype appeared a few times. This chain uses TRBV12-3 or TRBV12-4 with TRBJ2-7; 9 bases agree with TRBD2. V gave up 2 bases and J gave up 0 bases; unmatched junction bases: 8. There are 17 residues in the CDR3. CDR3 region: CASSLMSGGLHSYEQYF. The DNA for the CDR3 is TGTGCCAGCAGTTTAATGAGCGGGGGGCTACACTCCTACGAGCAGTACTTC.

The V and J genes are TRBV28 and TRBJ2-5; no reliable D call. CDR1 and CDR2 from the germline V gene are MDHEN and SYDVKM. Trimming took 3 bases from V and 2 from J, leaving 7 bases between them. CDR3 length equals 13 residues. CDR3 loop: CASSFWRQETQYF. CDR3 in DNA: TGTGCCAGCAGTTTCTGGCGGCAAGAGACCCAGTACTTC.

This clonotype is a singleton in its sample. This sequence joins TRBV7-9 and TRBJ2-1; 11 nucleotides line up with TRBD2. Germline-derived CDR1 and CDR2 are SEHNR and FQNEAQ (reference sequence). The CDR3 loop spans 15 amino acids. Trimming at V came to 4 bases and at J to 7 bases, leaving 6 bases not matched to a gene. The DNA for the CDR3 is TGTGCCAGCAGCTCGGGACTAGCGGATCTTAATGAGCAGTTCTTC. Translating it yields CASSSGLADLNEQFF.